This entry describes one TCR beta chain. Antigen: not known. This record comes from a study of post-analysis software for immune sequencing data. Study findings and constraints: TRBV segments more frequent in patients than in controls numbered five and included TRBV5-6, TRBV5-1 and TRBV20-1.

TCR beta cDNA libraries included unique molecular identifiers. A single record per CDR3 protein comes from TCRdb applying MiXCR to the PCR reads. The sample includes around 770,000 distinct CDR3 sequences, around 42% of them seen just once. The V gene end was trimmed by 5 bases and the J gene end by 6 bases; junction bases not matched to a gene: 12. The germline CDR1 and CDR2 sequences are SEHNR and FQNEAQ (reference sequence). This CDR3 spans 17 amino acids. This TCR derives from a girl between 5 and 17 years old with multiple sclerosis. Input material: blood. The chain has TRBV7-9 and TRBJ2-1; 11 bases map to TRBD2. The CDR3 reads CASSPRLAGLFGNEQFF. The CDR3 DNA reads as TGTGCCAGCAGCCCGAGACTAGCGGGACTCTTCGGCAATGAGCAGTTCTTC.